This T cell receptor (beta chain) is from a study of T cells after yellow fever vaccination. V was pared by 7 bases and J by 3 bases, with 12 bases between. CDR3 size: 13 residues. In germline, CDR1 is SNHLY, CDR2 FYNNEI. For TCR, cDNA came from 5'RACE template switching, which added a universal primer site and UMIs. TCRdb independently ran MiXCR on the 5' RACE reads; one entry per CDR3 protein. There are some 240,000 distinct CDR3 sequences in the sample; roughly 3% occur only once, and 2.5% to 3.5% lies in the top ten. The TCR was taken from a man aged 18 to 30 who received the YFV17D yellow fever vaccine. V and J are TRBV2 and TRBJ2-5; D not resolved. Sample: CD4+ T cells sorted from PBMCs, taken 10 days after the yellow fever booster vaccination. CDR3 sequence reads: CASKRVLKETQYF. CDR3 nucleotide sequence: TGTGCCAGCAAAAGGGTTCTAAAAGAGACCCAGTACTTC.